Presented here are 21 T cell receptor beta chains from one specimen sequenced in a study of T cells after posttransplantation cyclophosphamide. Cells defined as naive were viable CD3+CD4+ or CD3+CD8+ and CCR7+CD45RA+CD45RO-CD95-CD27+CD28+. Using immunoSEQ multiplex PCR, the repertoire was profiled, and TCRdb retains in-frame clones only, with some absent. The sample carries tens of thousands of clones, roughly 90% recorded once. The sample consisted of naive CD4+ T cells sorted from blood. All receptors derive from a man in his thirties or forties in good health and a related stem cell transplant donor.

The CDR3 region has the DNA TGTGCCACCAGCAGAGGACCAGGGGTTAATGGCTACACCTTC. Translating gives CATSRGPGVNGYTF. V and J are TRBV15 and TRBJ1-2; D is possibly TRBD1 (6 bases). This CDR3 spans 14 amino acids. Germline CDR1 reads LNHNV; CDR2 reads YYDKDF (reference sequence). V gave up 1 base and J gave up 6 bases, with 12 bases separating them.

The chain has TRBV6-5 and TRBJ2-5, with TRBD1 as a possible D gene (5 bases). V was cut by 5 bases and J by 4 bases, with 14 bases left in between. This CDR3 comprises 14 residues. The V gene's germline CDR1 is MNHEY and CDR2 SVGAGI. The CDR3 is CASSPLDRGETQYF. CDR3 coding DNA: TGTGCCAGCAGTCCACTCGACAGAGGAGAGACCCAGTACTTC.

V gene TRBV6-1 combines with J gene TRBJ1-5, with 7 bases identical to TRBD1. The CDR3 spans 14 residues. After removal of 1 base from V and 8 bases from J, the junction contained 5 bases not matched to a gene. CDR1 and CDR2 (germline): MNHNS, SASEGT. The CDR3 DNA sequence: TGTGCCAGCAGTGAAGTTGGACAGGTGGAGCCCCAGCATTTT. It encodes CASSEVGQVEPQHF.

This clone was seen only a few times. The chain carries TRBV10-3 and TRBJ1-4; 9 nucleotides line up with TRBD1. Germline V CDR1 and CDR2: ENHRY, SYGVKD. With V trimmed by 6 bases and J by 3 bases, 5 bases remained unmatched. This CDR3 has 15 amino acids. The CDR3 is CAISTTGGANEKLFF. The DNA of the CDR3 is TGTGCCATCAGCACCACAGGGGGCGCTAATGAAAAACTGTTTTTT.

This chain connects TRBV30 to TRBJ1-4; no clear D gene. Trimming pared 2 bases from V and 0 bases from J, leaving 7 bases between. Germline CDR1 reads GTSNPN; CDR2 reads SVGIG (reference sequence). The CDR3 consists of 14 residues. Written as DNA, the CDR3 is TGTGCCTGGAGTAGAGGGACAACTAATGAAAAACTGTTTTTT. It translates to CAWSRGTTNEKLFF.

The DNA for the CDR3 is TGCGCCAGCAGCCAAGAATGGACAGGGCCTAACTATGGCTACACCTTC. The encoded protein is CASSQEWTGPNYGYTF. The V and J genes are TRBV4-3 and TRBJ1-2, with 8 bases aligning to TRBD1. Germline loops: CDR1 LGHNA, CDR2 YSLEER. The CDR3 extends over 16 amino acids. V was clipped by 0 bases and J by 0 bases; unmatched bases: 3.

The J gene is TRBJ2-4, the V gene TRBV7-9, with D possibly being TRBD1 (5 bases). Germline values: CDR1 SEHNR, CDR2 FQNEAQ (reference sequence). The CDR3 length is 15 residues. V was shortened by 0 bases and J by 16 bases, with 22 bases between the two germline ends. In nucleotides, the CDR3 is TGTGCCAGCAGCTTAGCGCTCGATAGGACATTAGTTTTCTACTTC. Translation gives CASSLALDRTLVFYF. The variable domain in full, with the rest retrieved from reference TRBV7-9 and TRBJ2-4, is DTGVSQNPRHKITKRGQNVTFRCDPISEHNRLYWYRQTLGQGPEFLTYFQNEAQLEKSRLLSDRFSAERPKGSFSTLEIQRTEQGDSAMYLCASSLALDRTLVFYFGAGTRLSVL.

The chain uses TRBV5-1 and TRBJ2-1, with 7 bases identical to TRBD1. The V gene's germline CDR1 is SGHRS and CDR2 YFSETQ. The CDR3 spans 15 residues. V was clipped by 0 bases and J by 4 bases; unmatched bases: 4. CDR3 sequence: CASSLGQGFYNEQFF. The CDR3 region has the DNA TGCGCCAGCAGCTTGGGACAGGGATTTTACAATGAGCAGTTCTTC.

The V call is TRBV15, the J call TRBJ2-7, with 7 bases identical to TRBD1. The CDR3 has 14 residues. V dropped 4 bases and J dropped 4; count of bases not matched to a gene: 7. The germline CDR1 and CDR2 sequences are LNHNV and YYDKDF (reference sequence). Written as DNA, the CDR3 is TGTGCCACCAGCAAAGGACAGGAGGCGTACGAGCAGTACTTC. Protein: CATSKGQEAYEQYF.

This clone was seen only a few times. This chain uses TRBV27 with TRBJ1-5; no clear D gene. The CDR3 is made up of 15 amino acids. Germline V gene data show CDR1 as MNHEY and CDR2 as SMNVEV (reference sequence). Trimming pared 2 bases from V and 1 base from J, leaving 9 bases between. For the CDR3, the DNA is TGTGCCAGCAGTTTAGAAGGGAGGAGCAATCAGCCCCAGCATTTT. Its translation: CASSLEGRSNQPQHF.

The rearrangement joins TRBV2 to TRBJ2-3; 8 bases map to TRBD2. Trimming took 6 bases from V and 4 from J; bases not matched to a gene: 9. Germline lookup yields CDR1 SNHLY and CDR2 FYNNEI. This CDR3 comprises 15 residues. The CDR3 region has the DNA TGTGCCAGCAGCGCAGCGGGGGCGGGGGCAGATACGCAGTATTTT. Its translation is CASSAAGAGADTQYF.

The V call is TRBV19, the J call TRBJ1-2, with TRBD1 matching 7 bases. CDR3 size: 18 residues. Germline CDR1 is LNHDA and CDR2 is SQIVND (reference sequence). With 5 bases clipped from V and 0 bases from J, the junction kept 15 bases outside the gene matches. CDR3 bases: TGTGCCAGTAGTGGACGAGGGACAGTCCACACATCTAACTATGGCTACACCTTC. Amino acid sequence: CASSGRGTVHTSNYGYTF.

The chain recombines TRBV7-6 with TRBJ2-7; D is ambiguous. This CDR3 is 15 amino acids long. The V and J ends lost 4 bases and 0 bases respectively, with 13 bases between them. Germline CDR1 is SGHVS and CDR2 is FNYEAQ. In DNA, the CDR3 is TGTGCCAGCAGCTCCCTGCCATCTAGCTCCTACGAGCAGTACTTC. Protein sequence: CASSSLPSSSYEQYF.

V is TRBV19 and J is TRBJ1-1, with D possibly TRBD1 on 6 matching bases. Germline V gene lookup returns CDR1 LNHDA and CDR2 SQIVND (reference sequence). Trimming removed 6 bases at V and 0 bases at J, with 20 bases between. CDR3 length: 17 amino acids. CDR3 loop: CASSTSRGGGMNTEAFF. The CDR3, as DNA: TGTGCCAGTAGCACCTCCCGTGGGGGGGGCATGAACACTGAAGCTTTCTTT.

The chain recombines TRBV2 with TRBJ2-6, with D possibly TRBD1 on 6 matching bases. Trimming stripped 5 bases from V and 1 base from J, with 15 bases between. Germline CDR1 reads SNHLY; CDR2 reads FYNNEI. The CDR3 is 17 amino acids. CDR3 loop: CASSSGAFRSGANVLTF. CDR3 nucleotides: TGTGCCAGCAGTTCAGGGGCCTTTAGGTCTGGGGCCAACGTCCTGACTTTC.

The CDR3 sequence: CAISGAENTGELFF. DNA of the CDR3: TGTGCCATCAGTGGGGCAGAGAACACCGGGGAGCTGTTTTTT. The chain carries TRBV10-3 and TRBJ2-2; no firm D call. V dropped 4 bases and J dropped 1 base, with 7 bases sitting between them. The germline gives CDR1 ENHRY, CDR2 SYGVKD. The length of the CDR3 is 14 residues.

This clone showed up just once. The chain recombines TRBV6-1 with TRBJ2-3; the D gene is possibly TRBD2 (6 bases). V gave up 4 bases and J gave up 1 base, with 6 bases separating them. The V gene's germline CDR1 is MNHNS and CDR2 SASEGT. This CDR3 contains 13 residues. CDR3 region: CASSAGGTDTQYF. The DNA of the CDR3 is TGTGCCAGCAGTGCGGGGGGCACAGATACGCAGTATTTT.

In nucleotides, the CDR3 is TGCGCCAGCAGCTCGGACACCGTAATCTATGGCTACACCTTC. Translating gives CASSSDTVIYGYTF. This chain connects TRBV5-1 to TRBJ1-2, with D possibly TRBD1 on 5 matching bases. Looked up from germline, CDR1 is SGHRS and CDR2 is YFSETQ. The CDR3 has 14 amino acids. V was trimmed by 3 bases and J by 4 bases, leaving 13 bases between them.

The CDR3 here is CASRSSGQSINEQFF. In nucleotides, the CDR3 is TGTGCCAGCAGGTCGTCGGGACAGTCTATTAATGAGCAGTTCTTC. The chain has TRBV6-5 and TRBJ2-1; 7 nucleotides align to TRBD1. V dropped 6 bases and J dropped 7; count of bases not matched to a gene: 12. Germline-derived CDR1 and CDR2 are MNHEY and SVGAGI. CDR3 length: 15 residues.

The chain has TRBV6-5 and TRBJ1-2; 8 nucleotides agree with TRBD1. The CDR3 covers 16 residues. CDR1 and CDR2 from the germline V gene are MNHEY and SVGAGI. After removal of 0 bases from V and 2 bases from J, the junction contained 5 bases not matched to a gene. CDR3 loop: CASSYSAGGRNYGYTF. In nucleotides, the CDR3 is TGTGCCAGCAGTTACTCCGCAGGGGGCCGGAACTATGGCTACACCTTC.

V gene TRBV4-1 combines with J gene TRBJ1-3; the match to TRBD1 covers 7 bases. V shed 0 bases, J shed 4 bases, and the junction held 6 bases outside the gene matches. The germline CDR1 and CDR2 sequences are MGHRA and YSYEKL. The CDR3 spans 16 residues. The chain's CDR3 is CASSQDKGAEGNTIYF. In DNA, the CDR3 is TGCGCCAGCAGCCAAGATAAGGGGGCAGAAGGAAACACCATATATTTT.